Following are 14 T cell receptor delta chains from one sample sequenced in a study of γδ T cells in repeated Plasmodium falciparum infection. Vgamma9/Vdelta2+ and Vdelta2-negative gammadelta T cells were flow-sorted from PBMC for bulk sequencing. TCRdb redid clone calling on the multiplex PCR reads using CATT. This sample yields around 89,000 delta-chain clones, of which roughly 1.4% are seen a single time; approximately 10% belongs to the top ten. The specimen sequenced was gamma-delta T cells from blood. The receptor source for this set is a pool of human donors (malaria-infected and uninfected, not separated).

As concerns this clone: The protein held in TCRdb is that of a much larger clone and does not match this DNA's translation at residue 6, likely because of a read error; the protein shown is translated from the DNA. The CDR3 spells CACDTTGGPSSWDTRQMFF. The CDR3 nucleotides are TGTGCCTGTGACACCACGGGGGGCCCAAGCTCCTGGGACACCCGACAGATGTTTTTC. The chain uses TRDV2 and TRDJ3; a possible D gene is TRDD3 (5 bases). The J gene was not available in TCRdb and was assigned here by matching the DNA to germline segments. Trimming cost V 0 bases and J 0 bases, with 14 bases left between them. CDR3 size: 19 residues. The germline gives CDR1 GEAIGNYY, CDR2 EKD.

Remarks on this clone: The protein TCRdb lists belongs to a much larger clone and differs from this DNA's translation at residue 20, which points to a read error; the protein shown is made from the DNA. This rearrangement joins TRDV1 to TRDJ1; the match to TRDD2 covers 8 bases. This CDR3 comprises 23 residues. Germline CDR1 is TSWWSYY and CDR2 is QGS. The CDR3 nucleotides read TGTGCTCTTGGGGAACTCAAAATCTTCCTACTGACCCCGGGGATCATGTACACCGATGAACTCATCTTT. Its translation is CALGELKIFLLTPGIMYTDELIF.

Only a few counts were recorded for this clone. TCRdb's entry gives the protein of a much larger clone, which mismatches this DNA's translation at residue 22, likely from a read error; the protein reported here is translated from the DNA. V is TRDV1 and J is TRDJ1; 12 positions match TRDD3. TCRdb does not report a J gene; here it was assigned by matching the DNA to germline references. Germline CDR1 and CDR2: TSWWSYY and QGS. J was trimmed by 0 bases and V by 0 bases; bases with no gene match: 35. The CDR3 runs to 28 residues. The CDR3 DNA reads TGTGCTCTTGGGGAACTAAGAGGGTACCGTGGACCCGGATACTGGGGGATACAATACCCCTACCACACCGATAAACTCATCTTT. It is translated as CALGELRGYRGPGYWGIQYPYHTDKLIF.

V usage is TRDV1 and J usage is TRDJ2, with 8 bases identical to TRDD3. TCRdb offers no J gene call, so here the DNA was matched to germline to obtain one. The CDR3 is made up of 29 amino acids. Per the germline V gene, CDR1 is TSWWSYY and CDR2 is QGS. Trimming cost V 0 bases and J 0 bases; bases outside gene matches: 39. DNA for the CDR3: TGTGCTCTTGGGGAACTACTGGGGGTCTACGGTACTGGGGGCCGGGGGGCCCAAATTGGGTTGTCTTTGACAGCACAACTCTTCTTT. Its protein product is CALGELLGVYGTGGRGAQIGLSLTAQLFF.

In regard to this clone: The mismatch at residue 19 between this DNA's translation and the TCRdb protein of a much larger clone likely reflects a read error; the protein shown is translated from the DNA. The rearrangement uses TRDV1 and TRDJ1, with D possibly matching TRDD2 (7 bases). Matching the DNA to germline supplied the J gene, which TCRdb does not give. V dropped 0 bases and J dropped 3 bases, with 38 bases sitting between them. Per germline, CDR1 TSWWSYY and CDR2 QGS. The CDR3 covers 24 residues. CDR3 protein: CALGELGFLLPRRFLGRNADKLIF. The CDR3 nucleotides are TGTGCTCTTGGGGAACTCGGTTTCTTACTTCCTAGACGATTCCTGGGGCGAAACGCCGATAAACTCATCTTT.

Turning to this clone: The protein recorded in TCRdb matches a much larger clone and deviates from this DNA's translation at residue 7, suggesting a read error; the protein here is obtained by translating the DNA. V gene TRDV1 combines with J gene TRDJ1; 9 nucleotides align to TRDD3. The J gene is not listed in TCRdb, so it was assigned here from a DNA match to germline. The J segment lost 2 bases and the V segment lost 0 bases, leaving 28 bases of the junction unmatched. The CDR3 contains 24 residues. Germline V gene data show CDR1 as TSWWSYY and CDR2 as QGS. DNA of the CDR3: TGTGCTCTTGGGGAACTATCCCACCATCGCACTAAAGAATCCTGGGGGATCCCAACCGATAAACTCATCTTT. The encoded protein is CALGELSHHRTKESWGIPTDKLIF.

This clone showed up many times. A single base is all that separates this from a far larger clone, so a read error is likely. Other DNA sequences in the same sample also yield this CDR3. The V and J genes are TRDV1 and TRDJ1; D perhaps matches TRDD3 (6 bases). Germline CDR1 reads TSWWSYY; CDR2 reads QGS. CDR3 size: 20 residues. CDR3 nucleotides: TGCGCTCTTGGGGAACCAGCTAACGTCCTCCACATACTGGGTCCCGATAAACTCATCTTT. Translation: CALGEPANVLHILGPDKLIF.

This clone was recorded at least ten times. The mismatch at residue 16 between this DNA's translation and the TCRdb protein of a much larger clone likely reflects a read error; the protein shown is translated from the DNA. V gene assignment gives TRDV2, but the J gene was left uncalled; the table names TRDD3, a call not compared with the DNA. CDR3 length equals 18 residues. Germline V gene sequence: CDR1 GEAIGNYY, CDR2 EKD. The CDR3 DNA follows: TGTGCCTGTGACCCCCTTACTGGGGGATCCCCCGACACCGATAAACCCATCTTT. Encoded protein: CACDPLTGGSPDTDKPIF.

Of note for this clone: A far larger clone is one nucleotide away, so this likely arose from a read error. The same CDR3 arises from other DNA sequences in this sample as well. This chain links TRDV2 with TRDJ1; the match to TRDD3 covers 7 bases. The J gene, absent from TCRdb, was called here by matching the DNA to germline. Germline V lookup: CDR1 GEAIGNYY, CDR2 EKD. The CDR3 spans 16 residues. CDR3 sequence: CACEPAAKWGRDKLIF. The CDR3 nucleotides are TGCGCCTGTGAACCTGCGGCCAAATGGGGGAGAGATAAACTCATCTTT.

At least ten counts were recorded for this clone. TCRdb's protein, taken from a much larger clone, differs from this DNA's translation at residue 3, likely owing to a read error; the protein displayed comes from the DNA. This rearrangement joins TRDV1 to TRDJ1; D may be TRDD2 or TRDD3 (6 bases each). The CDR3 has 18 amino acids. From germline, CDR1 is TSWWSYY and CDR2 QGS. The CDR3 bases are TGTGCTCCTGGGGAACATCCTACCGGACCAGGGGGCACCGATAAACTCATCTTT. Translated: CAPGEHPTGPGGTDKLIF.

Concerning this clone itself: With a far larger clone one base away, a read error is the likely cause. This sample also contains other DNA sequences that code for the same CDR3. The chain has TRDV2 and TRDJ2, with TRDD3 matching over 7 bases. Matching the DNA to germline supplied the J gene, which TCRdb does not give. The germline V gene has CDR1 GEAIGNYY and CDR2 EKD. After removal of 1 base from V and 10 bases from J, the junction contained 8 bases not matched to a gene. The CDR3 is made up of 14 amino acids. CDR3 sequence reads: CACDTSGNWGQLFF. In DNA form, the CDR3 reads TGTGCCTGTGACACTTCGGGAAACTGGGGACAACTCTTCTTT.

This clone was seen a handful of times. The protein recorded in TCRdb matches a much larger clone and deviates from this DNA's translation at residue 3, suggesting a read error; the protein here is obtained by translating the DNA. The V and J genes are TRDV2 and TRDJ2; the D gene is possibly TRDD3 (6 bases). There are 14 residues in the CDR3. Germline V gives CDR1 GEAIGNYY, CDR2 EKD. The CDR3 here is CARDTGIMTAQLFF. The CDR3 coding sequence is TGTGCCCGTGACACCGGGATAATGACAGCACAACTCTTCTTT.

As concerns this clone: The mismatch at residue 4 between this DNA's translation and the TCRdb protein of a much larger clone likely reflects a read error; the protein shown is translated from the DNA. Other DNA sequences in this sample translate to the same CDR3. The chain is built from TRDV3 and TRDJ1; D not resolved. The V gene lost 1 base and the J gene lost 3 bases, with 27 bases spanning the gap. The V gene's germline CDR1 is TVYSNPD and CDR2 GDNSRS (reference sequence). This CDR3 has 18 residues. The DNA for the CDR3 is TGTGCCTTTATTGATTCGAGGAGCGCCGAGCGCAGGGCCGATAAACTCATCTTT. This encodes CAFIDSRSAERRADKLIF.

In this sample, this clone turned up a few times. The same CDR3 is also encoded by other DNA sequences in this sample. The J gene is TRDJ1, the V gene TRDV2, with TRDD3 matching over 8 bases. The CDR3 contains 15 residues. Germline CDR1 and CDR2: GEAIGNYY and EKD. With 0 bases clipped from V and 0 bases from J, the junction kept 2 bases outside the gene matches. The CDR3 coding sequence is TGTGCCTGTGACACCGTTGGGGGATACACCGATAAACTCATCTTT. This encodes CACDTVGGYTDKLIF.